These 28 T cell receptor beta chains share one sample of origin, sequenced in a study of cytomegalovirus exposure and HLA in healthy donors. The PCR made use of 60 Vbeta and 13 Jbeta primers. Clones were sequenced by immunoSEQ multiplex PCR, and TCRdb holds only the in-frame ones, with some missing. The sample records 81,000 or so clones, over 60% being singletons. Specimen: PBMCs. The receptors stem from a man in his sixties in good health and CMV-seronegative.

The gene calls are TRBV6-5 and TRBJ1-2; D not certain. With 7 bases removed from V and 0 bases from J, the gap between germline ends came to 6 bases. CDR1 is MNHEY and CDR2 is SVGAGI in the germline V gene. The CDR3 is made up of 12 amino acids. CDR3 residues: CASNTANYGYTF. The CDR3 DNA sequence: TGTGCCAGCAATACAGCTAACTATGGCTACACCTTC.

J is TRBJ1-2 and V is TRBV6-5, with D tentatively TRBD1 (6 bases). V was shortened by 10 bases and J by 4 bases, with 22 bases between the two germline ends. The germline gives CDR1 MNHEY, CDR2 SVGAGI. This CDR3 has 15 amino acids. The CDR3 nucleotides are TGTGCCACCGAAGACCCCCGTGGGGGCAGCTATGGCTACACCTTC. Amino acid sequence: CATEDPRGGSYGYTF.

V gene TRBV7-2 combines with J gene TRBJ1-2, with 11 nucleotides matching TRBD1. V shed 6 bases and J 2 bases; nucleotides not matched to a gene: 8. This CDR3 region has 16 residues. Germline CDR1 and CDR2: SGHTA and FQGNSA. CDR3 sequence: CASSPGGTGGNYGYTF. CDR3 coding DNA: TGTGCCAGCAGTCCCGGCGGGACAGGGGGGAACTATGGCTACACCTTC.

The CDR3 sequence: CATSGGSEKLFF. Written as DNA, the CDR3 is TGTGCCACCTCAGGGGGGAGTGAAAAACTGTTTTTT. The chain has TRBV25-1 and TRBJ1-4; 7 bases agree with TRBD1. The CDR3 runs 12 residues. Germline CDR1 MGHDK, CDR2 SYGVNS. The V segment lost 10 bases and the J segment 7 bases; nucleotides outside the gene matches: 6.

This clone was seen only a few times. The genes are TRBV5-6 and TRBJ2-7; 9 nucleotides line up with TRBD1. Losses at the gene ends were 5 bases for V and 5 bases for J; bases not matched to a gene: 11. This CDR3 spans 15 amino acids. From germline, CDR1 is SGHDT and CDR2 YYEEEE. CDR3 loop: CASRPTGTGTHEQYF. The CDR3 nucleotides are TGTGCCAGCAGGCCCACAGGGACAGGGACCCACGAGCAGTACTTC.

The chain combines TRBV7-9 with TRBJ2-5; D is ambiguous. The V end lost 3 bases, the J end lost 2 bases, and 10 bases lay between the germline ends. The germline V gene has CDR1 SEHNR and CDR2 FQNEAQ (reference sequence). There are 14 residues in the CDR3. The CDR3 loop is CASSFSGSQETQYF. Here the CDR3 DNA reads TGTGCCAGCAGCTTCTCCGGGTCTCAAGAGACCCAGTACTTC.

This clone was counted between two and nine times. The chain links TRBV5-5 to TRBJ1-1; the D is unclear. Germline CDR1 SGHKS, CDR2 YYEKEE (reference sequence). V was trimmed by 3 bases and J by 1 base, leaving 7 bases between them. The CDR3 is made up of 13 amino acids. The CDR3 nucleotides are TGTGCCAGCAGCTGGGGAGGGAACACTGAAGCTTTCTTT. It codes for CASSWGGNTEAFF.

This chain links TRBV30 with TRBJ1-1; 8 nucleotides align to TRBD1. The germline V gene has CDR1 GTSNPN and CDR2 SVGIG (reference sequence). With V trimmed by 5 bases and J by 4 bases, 15 bases remained unmatched. There are 16 residues in the CDR3. CDR3 DNA sequence: TGTGCCTGGTCTCAGGGTGGGACAGGATCACTCACTGAAGCTTTCTTT. Translated: CAWSQGGTGSLTEAFF.

The chain combines TRBV9 with TRBJ1-1, with TRBD1 matching over 8 bases. Unmatched junction bases numbered 12, after V lost 4 bases and J lost 4 bases. This CDR3 is 16 amino acids long. Looked up from germline, CDR1 is SGDLS and CDR2 is YYNGEE. CDR3 loop: CASSISPDRVSTEAFF. DNA of the CDR3: TGTGCCAGCAGCATTTCACCGGACAGGGTGTCCACTGAAGCTTTCTTT.

This clone occurred a few times. The chain employs TRBV4-1 and TRBJ1-2; no clear D gene. The CDR3 loop spans 15 amino acids. The V gene lost 4 bases and the J gene lost 7 bases, with 19 bases spanning the gap. Germline V gene data show CDR1 as MGHRA and CDR2 as YSYEKL. DNA of the CDR3: TGCGCCAGCAGCCGGATCGGGCCCCAGGACTTTGGCTACACCTTC. Its translation: CASSRIGPQDFGYTF.

J is TRBJ2-2 and V is TRBV5-6; 8 nucleotides line up with TRBD1. The CDR3 contains 14 residues. Germline trimming cut 2 bases from V and 4 bases from J; bases unmatched to any gene: 1. CDR1 is SGHDT and CDR2 is YYEEEE in the germline V gene. In DNA, the CDR3 is TGTGCCAGCAGCTTCCAGGGGGCCACCGGGGAGCTGTTTTTT. This translates into CASSFQGATGELFF.

The V gene is TRBV10-3, the J gene TRBJ1-4; tentatively, D is TRBD1 (5 bases). Germline CDR1 is ENHRY and CDR2 is SYGVKD. The ends were cut back, 2 bases at V and 0 bases at J, with 10 bases in the middle. CDR3 length: 16 amino acids. The CDR3 coding sequence is TGTGCCATCAGTGAGGGGGGGACCCCAACTAATGAAAAACTGTTTTTT. Its protein is CAISEGGTPTNEKLFF.

This chain joins TRBV5-6 and TRBJ1-1; D gene uncertain. Trimming removed 0 bases at V and 3 bases at J, with 12 bases between. Germline CDR1 reads SGHDT; CDR2 reads YYEEEE. The length of the CDR3 is 15 residues. For the CDR3, the DNA is TGTGCCAGCAGCTTGGCCGCGGAGCCAGACACTGAAGCTTTCTTT. Protein sequence: CASSLAAEPDTEAFF.

V and J are TRBV9 and TRBJ2-1, with 9 bases identical to TRBD2. Per the germline V gene, CDR1 is SGDLS and CDR2 is YYNGEE. Trimming cost V 3 bases and J 6 bases; bases outside gene matches: 7. CDR3 length: 15 residues. Written as DNA, the CDR3 is TGTGCCAGCAGCGGAATTAGCGGGGGCCTCAATGAGCAGTTCTTC. Residues: CASSGISGGLNEQFF.

The chain combines TRBV19 with TRBJ1-2, with 9 bases fitting TRBD1. The CDR3 spans 14 residues. The J segment lost 7 bases and the V segment lost 5 bases, leaving 8 bases of the junction unmatched. Germline CDR1 is LNHDA and CDR2 is SQIVND (reference sequence). In DNA, the CDR3 is TGTGCCAGTAGTCTGGGACAGGGAACAGCTGGCTACACCTTC. Translating it yields CASSLGQGTAGYTF.

The chain uses TRBV18 and TRBJ2-5, with TRBD1 as a possible D gene (6 bases). The CDR3 runs to 14 residues. Germline assignment: CDR1 KGHSH and CDR2 LQKENI. Trimming shortened V by 3 bases and J by 1 base, and 9 bases separated the two germline ends. In nucleotides, the CDR3 is TGTGCCAGCTCACCGCAGGGGTTCCAAGAGACCCAGTACTTC. It is translated as CASSPQGFQETQYF.

The V and J genes are TRBV12-5 and TRBJ2-3; D gene unclear. From germline, CDR1 is LGHNT and CDR2 FRNRAP. The CDR3 sequence is 9 residues long. V was shortened by 6 bases and J by 10 bases, with 5 bases between the two germline ends. As DNA, the CDR3 is TGTGCTAGTGGGCGTGCGCAGTATTTT. It yields the protein CASGRAQYF.

This sequence joins TRBV10-3 and TRBJ2-3; TRBD2 aligns across 14 bases. The length of the CDR3 is 16 residues. Germline V gives CDR1 ENHRY, CDR2 SYGVKD. The J segment lost 0 bases and the V segment lost 10 bases, leaving 6 bases of the junction unmatched. The CDR3 bases are TGTGCCAGCGGGACTAGCGGGGGACTTAGCACAGATACGCAGTATTTT. Protein sequence: CASGTSGGLSTDTQYF.

V usage is TRBV27 and J usage is TRBJ2-3; TRBD1 agrees at 7 bases. This CDR3 is built from 15 residues. Germline CDR1 reads MNHEY; CDR2 reads SMNVEV (reference sequence). J was trimmed by 2 bases and V by 5 bases; bases with no gene match: 7. CDR3 DNA: TGTGCCAGCAGTCACCGGGACAGACCCACAGATACGCAGTATTTT. Its protein is CASSHRDRPTDTQYF.

V and J are TRBV19 and TRBJ1-2, with D unclear. The CDR3 sequence is 13 residues long. The ends were cut back, 6 bases at V and 2 bases at J, with 10 bases in the middle. CDR1 and CDR2 from the germline V gene are LNHDA and SQIVND (reference sequence). This CDR3 reads CASSESENYGYTF. DNA for the CDR3: TGTGCCAGTAGCGAATCAGAAAACTATGGCTACACCTTC. Full variable domain (outside the CDR3, taken from reference TRBV19 and TRBJ1-2): DGGITQSPKYLFRKEGQNVTLSCEQNLNHDAMYWYRQDPGQGLRLIYYSQIVNDFQKGDIAEGYSVSREKKESFPLTVTSAQKNPTAFYLCASSESENYGYTFGSGTRLTVV.

The sample holds a few counts of this clone. The chain couples TRBV6-6 to TRBJ1-1, with D unclear. This CDR3 has 15 amino acids. Germline CDR1 MNHNY, CDR2 SVGAGI (reference sequence). The germline V and J ends were trimmed by 0 bases and 3 bases, with 11 bases remaining between them. The CDR3 DNA is TGTGCCAGCAGTTACTCGGGAGGAGGCGACACTGAAGCTTTCTTT. Translating it yields CASSYSGGGDTEAFF.

The gene calls are TRBV25-1 and TRBJ1-1, with TRBD1 identical over 7 bases. With V trimmed by 5 bases and J by 7 bases, 7 bases remained unmatched. The CDR3 is made up of 13 amino acids. Germline V gene lookup returns CDR1 MGHDK and CDR2 SYGVNS. The CDR3 sequence is CASSREGASEAFF. DNA of the CDR3: TGTGCCAGCAGTCGGGAGGGGGCGAGTGAAGCTTTCTTT.

The rearrangement joins TRBV18 to TRBJ2-3; perhaps TRBD1 as D (6 bases). Trimming cost V 3 bases and J 0 bases, with 13 bases left between them. In germline, CDR1 is KGHSH, CDR2 LQKENI. This CDR3 spans 16 amino acids. The CDR3 nucleotides read TGTGCCAGCTCACCCGGGACACTCCTTAGCACAGATACGCAGTATTTT. Translated, it gives CASSPGTLLSTDTQYF.

This chain links TRBV6-1 with TRBJ2-5; TRBD2 aligns across 10 bases. The V gene's germline CDR1 is MNHNS and CDR2 SASEGT. This CDR3 contains 14 residues. Trimming cost V 4 bases and J 5 bases; bases outside gene matches: 4. The chain's CDR3 is CASSGISGRETQYF. CDR3 nucleotide sequence: TGTGCCAGCAGTGGTATTAGCGGGAGGGAGACCCAGTACTTC.

The chain combines TRBV7-3 with TRBJ2-1; 12 nucleotides match TRBD2. CDR3 size: 15 residues. Per the germline V gene, CDR1 is SGHTA and CDR2 is FQGTGA. V shed 6 bases and J 8 bases; nucleotides not matched to a gene: 8. CDR3 in DNA: TGTGCCAGCAGACTGGCTAGCGGGGGGGCCCATGAGCAGTTCTTC. Its protein product is CASRLASGGAHEQFF.

V and J are TRBV18 and TRBJ1-1, with 8 bases matching TRBD1. This CDR3 contains 15 residues. The V and J ends lost 3 bases and 1 base, in that order; junction bases with no gene match: 4. Germline-derived CDR1 and CDR2 are KGHSH and LQKENI. The CDR3 DNA reads as TGTGCCAGCTCACCGGACAGGGCGCCGAACACTGAAGCTTTCTTT. This translates into CASSPDRAPNTEAFF.

This clone was recorded once. The chain couples TRBV4-1 to TRBJ2-2, with D possibly TRBD2 on 6 matching bases. V was cut by 8 bases and J by 0 bases, with 16 bases left in between. Germline V CDR1 and CDR2: MGHRA, YSYEKL. The CDR3 length is 16 residues. The CDR3 region has the DNA TGCGCCAGCCAAGGCCTCGGGACTTCGAACACCGGGGAGCTGTTTTTT. It yields the protein CASQGLGTSNTGELFF.

The chain is built from TRBV19 and TRBJ1-1; 7 positions match TRBD1. CDR3 size: 15 residues. The V gene end was trimmed by 4 bases and the J gene end by 1 base; junction bases not matched to a gene: 6. CDR1 LNHDA and CDR2 SQIVND come from the germline V gene (reference sequence). CDR3 coding DNA: TGTGCCAGTAGTACCCGACAGGGTAAGAACACTGAAGCTTTCTTT. Translation: CASSTRQGKNTEAFF.